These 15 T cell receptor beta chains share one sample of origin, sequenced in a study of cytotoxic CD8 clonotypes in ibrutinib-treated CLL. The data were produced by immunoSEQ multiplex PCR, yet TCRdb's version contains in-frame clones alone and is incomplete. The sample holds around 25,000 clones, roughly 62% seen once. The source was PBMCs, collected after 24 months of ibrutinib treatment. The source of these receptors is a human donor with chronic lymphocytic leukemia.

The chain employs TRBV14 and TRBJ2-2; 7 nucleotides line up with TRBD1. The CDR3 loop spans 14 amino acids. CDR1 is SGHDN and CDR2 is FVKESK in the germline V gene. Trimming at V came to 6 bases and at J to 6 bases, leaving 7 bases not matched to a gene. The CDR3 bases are TGTGCCAGCAGAAAGGGGGCGCAGGCCGGGGAGCTGTTTTTT. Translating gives CASRKGAQAGELFF.

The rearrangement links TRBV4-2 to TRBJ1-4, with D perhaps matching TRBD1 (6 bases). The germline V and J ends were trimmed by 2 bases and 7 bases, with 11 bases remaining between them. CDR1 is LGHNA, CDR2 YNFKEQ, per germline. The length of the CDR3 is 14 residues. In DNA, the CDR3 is TGTGCCAGCAGCCAACCTCGACAGGCTGAAAAACTGTTTTTT. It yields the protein CASSQPRQAEKLFF.

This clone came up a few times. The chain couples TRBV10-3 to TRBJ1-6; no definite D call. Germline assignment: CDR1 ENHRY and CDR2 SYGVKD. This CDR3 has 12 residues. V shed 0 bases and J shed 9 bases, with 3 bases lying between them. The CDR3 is CAISESSSPLHF. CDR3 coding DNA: TGTGCCATCAGTGAGTCCAGTTCACCCCTCCACTTT.

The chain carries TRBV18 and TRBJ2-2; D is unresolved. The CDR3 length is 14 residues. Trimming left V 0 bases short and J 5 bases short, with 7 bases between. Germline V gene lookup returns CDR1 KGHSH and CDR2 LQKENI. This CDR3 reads CASSPPQRTGELFF. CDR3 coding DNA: TGTGCCAGCTCACCACCCCAGCGTACCGGGGAGCTGTTTTTT. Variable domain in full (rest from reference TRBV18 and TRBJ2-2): NAGVMQNPRHLVRRRGQEARLRCSPMKGHSHVYWYRQLPEEGLKFMVYLQKENIIDESGMPKERFSAEFPKEGPSILRIQQVVRGDSAAYFCASSPPQRTGELFFGEGSRLTVL.

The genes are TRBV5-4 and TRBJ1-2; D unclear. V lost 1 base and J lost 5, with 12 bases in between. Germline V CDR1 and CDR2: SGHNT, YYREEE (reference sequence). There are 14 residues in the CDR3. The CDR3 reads CASSLPGGQYGYTF. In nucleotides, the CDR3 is TGTGCCAGCAGCTTGCCTGGCGGCCAATATGGCTACACCTTC.

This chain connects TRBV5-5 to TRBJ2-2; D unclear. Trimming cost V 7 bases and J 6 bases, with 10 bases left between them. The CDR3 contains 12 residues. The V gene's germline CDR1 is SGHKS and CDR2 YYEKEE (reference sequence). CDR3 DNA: TGTGCCAGCTACCCTAACCCCGGGGAGCTGTTTTTT. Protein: CASYPNPGELFF. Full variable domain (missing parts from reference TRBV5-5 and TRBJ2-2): DAGVTQSPTHLIKTRGQQVTLRCSPISGHKSVSWYQQVLGQGPQFIFQYYEKEERGRGNFPDRFSARQFPNYSSELNVNALLLGDSALYLCASYPNPGELFFGEGSRLTVL.

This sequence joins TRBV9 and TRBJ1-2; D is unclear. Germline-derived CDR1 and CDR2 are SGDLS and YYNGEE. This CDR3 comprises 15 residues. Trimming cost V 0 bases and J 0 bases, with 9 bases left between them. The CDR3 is CASSVDSLPNYGYTF. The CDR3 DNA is TGTGCCAGCAGCGTAGATAGCCTACCTAACTATGGCTACACCTTC.

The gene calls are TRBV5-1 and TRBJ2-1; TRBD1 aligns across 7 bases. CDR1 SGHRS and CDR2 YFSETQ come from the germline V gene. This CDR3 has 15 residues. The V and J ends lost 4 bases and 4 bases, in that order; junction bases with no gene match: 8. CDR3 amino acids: CASSGRGPDYNEQFF. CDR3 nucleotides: TGCGCCAGCAGCGGAAGGGGGCCAGATTACAATGAGCAGTTCTTC.

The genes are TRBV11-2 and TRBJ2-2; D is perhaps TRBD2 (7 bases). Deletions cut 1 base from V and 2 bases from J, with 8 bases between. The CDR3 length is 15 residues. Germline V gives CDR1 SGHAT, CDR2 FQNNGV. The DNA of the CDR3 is TGTGCCAGCAGCTTAGGCGGGGGCAACACCGGGGAGCTGTTTTTT. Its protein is CASSLGGGNTGELFF.

The CDR3 DNA is TGTGCCAGCAGCCCCATCCTCAGCACTGAAGCTTTCTTT. Translation: CASSPILSTEAFF. V and J are TRBV7-9 and TRBJ1-1; D is unresolved. There are 13 residues in the CDR3. The V end was cut by 5 bases, the J end by 4 bases, with 11 bases between. Germline-derived CDR1 and CDR2 are SEHNR and FQNEAQ (reference sequence).

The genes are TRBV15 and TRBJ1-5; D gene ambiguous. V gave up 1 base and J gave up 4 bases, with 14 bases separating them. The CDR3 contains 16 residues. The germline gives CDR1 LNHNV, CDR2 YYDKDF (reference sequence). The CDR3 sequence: CATSRVPRNRNQPQHF. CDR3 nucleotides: TGTGCCACCAGCAGAGTCCCCCGGAATAGAAATCAGCCCCAGCATTTT.

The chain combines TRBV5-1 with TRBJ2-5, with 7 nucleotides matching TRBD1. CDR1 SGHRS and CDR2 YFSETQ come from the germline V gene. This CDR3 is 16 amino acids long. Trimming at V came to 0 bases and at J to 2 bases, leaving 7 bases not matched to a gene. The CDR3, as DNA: TGCGCCAGCAGCTTGGTCGGGACAGATCATCAAGAGACCCAGTACTTC. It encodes CASSLVGTDHQETQYF.

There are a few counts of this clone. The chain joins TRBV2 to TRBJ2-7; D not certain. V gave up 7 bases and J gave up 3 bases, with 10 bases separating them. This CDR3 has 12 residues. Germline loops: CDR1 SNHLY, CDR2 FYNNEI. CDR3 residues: CASTPTHYEQYF. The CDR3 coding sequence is TGTGCCAGCACCCCGACCCACTACGAGCAGTACTTC. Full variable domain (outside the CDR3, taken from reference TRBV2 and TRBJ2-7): EPEVTQTPSHQVTQMGQEVILRCVPISNHLYFYWYRQILGQKVEFLVSFYNNEISEKSEIFDDQFSVERPDGSNFTLKIRSTKLEDSAMYFCASTPTHYEQYFGPGTRLTVT.

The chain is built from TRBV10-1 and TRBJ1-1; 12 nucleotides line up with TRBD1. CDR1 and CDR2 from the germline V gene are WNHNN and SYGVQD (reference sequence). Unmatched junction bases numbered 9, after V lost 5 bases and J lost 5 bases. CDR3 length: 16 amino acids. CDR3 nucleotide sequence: TGCGCCAGCAGTTATCTCCGGGACAGGGGGCTAACTGAAGCTTTCTTT. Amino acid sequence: CASSYLRDRGLTEAFF.

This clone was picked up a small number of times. CDR3 region: CASSLNRGGGNTIYF. CDR3 nucleotides: TGTGCCAGCAGTCTGAACAGGGGTGGCGGAAACACCATATATTTT. The chain employs TRBV2 and TRBJ1-3; TRBD1 aligns across 7 bases. Trimming removed 5 bases from V and 4 bases from J; junction bases left unmatched: 8. The germline CDR1 and CDR2 sequences are SNHLY and FYNNEI. The CDR3 consists of 15 residues.